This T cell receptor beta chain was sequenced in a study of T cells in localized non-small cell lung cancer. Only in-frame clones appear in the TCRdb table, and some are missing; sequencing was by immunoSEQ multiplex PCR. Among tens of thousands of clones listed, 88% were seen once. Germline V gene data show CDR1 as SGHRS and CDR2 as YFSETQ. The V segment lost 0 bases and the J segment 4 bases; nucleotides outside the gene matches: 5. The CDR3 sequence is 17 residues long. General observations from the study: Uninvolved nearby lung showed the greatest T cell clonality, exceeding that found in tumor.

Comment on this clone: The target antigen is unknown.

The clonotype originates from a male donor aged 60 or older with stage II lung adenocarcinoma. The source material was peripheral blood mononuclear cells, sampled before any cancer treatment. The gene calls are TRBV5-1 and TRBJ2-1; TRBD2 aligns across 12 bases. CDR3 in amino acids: CASSLVLAGGEYNEQFF. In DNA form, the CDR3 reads TGCGCCAGCAGCTTGGTTCTAGCGGGAGGGGAGTACAATGAGCAGTTCTTC.